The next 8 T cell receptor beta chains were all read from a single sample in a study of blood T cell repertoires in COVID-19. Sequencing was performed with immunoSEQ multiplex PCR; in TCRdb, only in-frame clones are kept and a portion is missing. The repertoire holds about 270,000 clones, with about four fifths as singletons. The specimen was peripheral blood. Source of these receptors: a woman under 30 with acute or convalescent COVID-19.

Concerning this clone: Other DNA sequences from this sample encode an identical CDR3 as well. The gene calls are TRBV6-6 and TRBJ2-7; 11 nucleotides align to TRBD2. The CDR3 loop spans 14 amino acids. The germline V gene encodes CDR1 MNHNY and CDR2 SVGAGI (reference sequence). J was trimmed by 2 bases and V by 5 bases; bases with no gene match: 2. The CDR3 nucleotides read TGTGCCAGCAGTACTAGCGGGGGCCCCTACGAGCAGTACTTC. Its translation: CASSTSGGPYEQYF.

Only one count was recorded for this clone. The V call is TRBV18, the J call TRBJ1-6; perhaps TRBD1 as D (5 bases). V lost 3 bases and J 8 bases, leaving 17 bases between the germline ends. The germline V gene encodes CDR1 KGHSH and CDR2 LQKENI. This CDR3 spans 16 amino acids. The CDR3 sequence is CASSPIRGGTDSPLHF. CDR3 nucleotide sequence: TGTGCCAGCTCACCCATCCGGGGGGGAACCGATTCACCCCTCCACTTT.

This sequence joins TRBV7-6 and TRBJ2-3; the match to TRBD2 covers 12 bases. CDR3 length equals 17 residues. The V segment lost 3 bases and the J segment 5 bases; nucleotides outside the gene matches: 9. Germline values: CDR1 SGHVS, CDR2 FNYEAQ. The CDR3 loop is CASSLTSGSRRGDTQYF. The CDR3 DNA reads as TGTGCCAGCAGCTTGACTAGCGGGAGCAGAAGAGGAGATACGCAGTATTTT.

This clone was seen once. CDR3 sequence (DNA): TGTGCCAGCAGTTTATCTCCAGTACCACCCCTCCACTTT. Protein sequence: CASSLSPVPPLHF. The J gene is TRBJ1-6, the V gene TRBV28, with D unclear. The CDR3 totals 13 residues. Germline CDR1 is MDHEN and CDR2 is SYDVKM. The germline V and J ends were trimmed by 1 base and 11 bases, with 9 bases remaining between them.

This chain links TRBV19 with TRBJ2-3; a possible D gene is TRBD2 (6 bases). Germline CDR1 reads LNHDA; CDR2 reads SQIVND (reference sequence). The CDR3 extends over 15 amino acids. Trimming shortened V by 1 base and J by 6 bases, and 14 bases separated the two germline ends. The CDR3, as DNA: TGTGCCAGTAGTATAGGGGACTCGACAAGGGATACGCAGTATTTT. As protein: CASSIGDSTRDTQYF. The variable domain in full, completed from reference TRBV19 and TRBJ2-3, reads DGGITQSPKYLFRKEGQNVTLSCEQNLNHDAMYWYRQDPGQGLRLIYYSQIVNDFQKGDIAEGYSVSREKKESFPLTVTSAQKNPTAFYLCASSIGDSTRDTQYFGPGTRLTVL.

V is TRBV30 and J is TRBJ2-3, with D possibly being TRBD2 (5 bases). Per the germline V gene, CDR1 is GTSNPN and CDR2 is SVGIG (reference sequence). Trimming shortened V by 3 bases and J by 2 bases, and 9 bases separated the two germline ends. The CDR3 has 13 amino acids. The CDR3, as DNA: TGTGCCTGGAGGGTGACTAACACAGATACGCAGTATTTT. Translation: CAWRVTNTDTQYF.

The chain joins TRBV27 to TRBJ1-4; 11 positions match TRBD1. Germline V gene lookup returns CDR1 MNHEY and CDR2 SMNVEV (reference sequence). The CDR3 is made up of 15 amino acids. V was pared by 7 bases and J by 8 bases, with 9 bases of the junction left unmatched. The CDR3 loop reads CASKRPGQGVEKLFF. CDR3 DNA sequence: TGTGCCAGCAAACGGCCGGGACAGGGGGTGGAAAAACTGTTTTTT. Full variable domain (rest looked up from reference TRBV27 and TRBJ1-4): EAQVTQNPRYLITVTGKKLTVTCSQNMNHEYMSWYRQDPGLGLRQIYYSMNVEVTDKGDVPEGYKVSRKEKRNFPLILESPSPNQTSLYFCASKRPGQGVEKLFFGSGTQLSVL.

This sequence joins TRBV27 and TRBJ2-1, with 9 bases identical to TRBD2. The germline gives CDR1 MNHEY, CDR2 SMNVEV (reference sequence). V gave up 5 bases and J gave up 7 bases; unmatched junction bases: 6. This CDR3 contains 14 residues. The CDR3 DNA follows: TGTGCCAGCAGTGCCGGGACTAGCTATAATGAGCAGTTCTTC. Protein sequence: CASSAGTSYNEQFF.